This T cell receptor (beta chain) comes out of a study of spatial heterogeneity in lung cancer. Overall study: The study sequenced follow-up PBMC samples when they were available, at a median of about two years after resection.

As to time point: blood at routine non-recurrence follow-up after resection. Sequencing was performed on whole RNA extracted from tumor and nontumor lung tissue, or from frozen PBMC, and the material was left unsorted. This clonotype was seen repeatedly, ten times or more. MiXCR, run by TCRdb on the 5' RACE reads, gives a single entry per CDR3 protein. This sample has some 43,000 distinct CDR3 sequences, with about 11% found just once. The CDR3 length is 13 residues. V gave up 2 bases and J gave up 8 bases, with 15 bases separating them. Germline assignment: CDR1 DFQATT and CDR2 SNEGSKA (reference sequence).

The J gene is TRBJ1-1, the V gene TRBV20-1; D not certain. The clonotype comes from a female donor with early-stage non-small cell lung cancer. Sequenced material: PBMCs, taken at follow-up. CDR3 bases: TGCAGTGCTAGAATAGGGTTCCTGGGGGAAGCTTTCTTT. Its protein is CSARIGFLGEAFF.